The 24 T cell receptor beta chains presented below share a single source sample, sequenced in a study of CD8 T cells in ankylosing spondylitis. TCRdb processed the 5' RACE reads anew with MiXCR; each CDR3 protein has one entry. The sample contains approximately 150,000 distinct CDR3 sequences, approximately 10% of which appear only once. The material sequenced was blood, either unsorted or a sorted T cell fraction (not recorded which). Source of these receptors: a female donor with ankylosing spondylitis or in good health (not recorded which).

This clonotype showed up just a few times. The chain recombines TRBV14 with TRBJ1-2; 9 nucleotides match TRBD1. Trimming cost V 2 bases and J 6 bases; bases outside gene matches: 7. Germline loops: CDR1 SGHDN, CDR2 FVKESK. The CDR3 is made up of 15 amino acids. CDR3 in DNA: TGTGCCAGCAGCCAACCTGGACAGGGGATAAATGGCTACACCTTC. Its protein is CASSQPGQGINGYTF.

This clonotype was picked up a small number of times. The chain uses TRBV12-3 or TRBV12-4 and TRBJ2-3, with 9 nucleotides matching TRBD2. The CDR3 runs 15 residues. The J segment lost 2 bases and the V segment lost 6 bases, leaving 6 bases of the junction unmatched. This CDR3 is CASRPQRGVTDTQYF. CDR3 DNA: TGTGCCAGCAGGCCCCAGCGGGGGGTCACAGATACGCAGTATTTT.

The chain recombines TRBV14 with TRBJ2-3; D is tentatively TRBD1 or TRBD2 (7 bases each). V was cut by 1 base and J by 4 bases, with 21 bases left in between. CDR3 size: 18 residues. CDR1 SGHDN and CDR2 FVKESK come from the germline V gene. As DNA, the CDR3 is TGTGCCAGCAGCCAAGGAGGAGGCGGGACAGCGGGATCAGATACGCAGTATTTT. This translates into CASSQGGGGTAGSDTQYF.

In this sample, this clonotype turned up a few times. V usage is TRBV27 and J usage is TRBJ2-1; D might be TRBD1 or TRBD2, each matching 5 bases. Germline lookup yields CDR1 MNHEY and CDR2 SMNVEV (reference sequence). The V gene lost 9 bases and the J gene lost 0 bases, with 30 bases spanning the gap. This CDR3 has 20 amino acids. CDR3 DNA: TGTGCCAGTAGGGGTACTGCGGATTCTACCTTGGAGGACTCCTACAATGAGCAGTTCTTC. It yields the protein CASRGTADSTLEDSYNEQFF.

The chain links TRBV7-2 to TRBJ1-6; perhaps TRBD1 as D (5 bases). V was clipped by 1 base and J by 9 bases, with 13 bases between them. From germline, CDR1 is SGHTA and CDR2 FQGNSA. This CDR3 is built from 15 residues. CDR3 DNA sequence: TGTGCCAGCAGCTTAGTCGGGGGTGGGGGTTCACCCCTCCACTTT. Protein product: CASSLVGGGGSPLHF.

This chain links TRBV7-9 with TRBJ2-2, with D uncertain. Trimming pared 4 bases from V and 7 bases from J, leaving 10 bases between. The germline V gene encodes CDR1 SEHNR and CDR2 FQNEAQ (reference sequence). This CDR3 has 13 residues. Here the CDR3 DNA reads TGTGCCAGCAGCTCCCTTGCCGGCGGGGAGCTGTTTTTT. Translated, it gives CASSSLAGGELFF.

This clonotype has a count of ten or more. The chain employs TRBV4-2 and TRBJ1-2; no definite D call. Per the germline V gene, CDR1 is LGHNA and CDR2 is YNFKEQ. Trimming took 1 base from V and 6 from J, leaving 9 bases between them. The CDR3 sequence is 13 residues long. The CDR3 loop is CASSQVPGDGYTF. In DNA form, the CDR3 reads TGTGCCAGCAGCCAAGTCCCCGGAGATGGCTACACCTTC.

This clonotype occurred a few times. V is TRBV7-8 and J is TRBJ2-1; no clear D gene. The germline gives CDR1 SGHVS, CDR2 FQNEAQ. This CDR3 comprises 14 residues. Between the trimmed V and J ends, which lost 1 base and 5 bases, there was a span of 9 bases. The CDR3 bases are TGTGCCAGCAGCTTAGGAGGTAGCCACAATGAGCAGTTCTTC. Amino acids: CASSLGGSHNEQFF.

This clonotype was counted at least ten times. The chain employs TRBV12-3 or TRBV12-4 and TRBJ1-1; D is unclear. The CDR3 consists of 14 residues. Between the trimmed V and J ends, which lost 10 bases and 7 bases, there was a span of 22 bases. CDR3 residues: CANSPGTRGNEAFF. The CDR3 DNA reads TGTGCCAATTCCCCCGGTACTCGAGGAAATGAAGCTTTCTTT.

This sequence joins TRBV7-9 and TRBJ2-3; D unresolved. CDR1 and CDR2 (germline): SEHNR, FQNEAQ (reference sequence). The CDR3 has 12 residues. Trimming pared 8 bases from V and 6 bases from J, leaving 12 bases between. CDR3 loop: CASSLLGDTQYF. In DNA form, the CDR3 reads TGTGCCAGCTCGCTCTTGGGGGATACGCAGTATTTT.

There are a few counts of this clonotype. The CDR3 is CASSLVTGPYEQYF. CDR3 nucleotides: TGTGCCAGCAGTCTCGTGACAGGGCCCTACGAGCAGTACTTC. The rearrangement joins TRBV27 to TRBJ2-7; 7 bases are a match to TRBD1. The germline CDR1 and CDR2 sequences are MNHEY and SMNVEV (reference sequence). The CDR3 has 14 residues. V lost 5 bases, J lost 2 bases, and 6 bases stayed unmatched.

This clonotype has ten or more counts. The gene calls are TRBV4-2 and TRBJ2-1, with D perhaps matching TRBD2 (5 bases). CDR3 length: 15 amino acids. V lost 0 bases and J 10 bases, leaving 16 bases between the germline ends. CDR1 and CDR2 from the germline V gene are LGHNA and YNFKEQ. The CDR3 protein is CASSQETFSEREQFF. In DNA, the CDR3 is TGTGCCAGCAGCCAAGAGACCTTTAGCGAGAGGGAGCAGTTCTTC.

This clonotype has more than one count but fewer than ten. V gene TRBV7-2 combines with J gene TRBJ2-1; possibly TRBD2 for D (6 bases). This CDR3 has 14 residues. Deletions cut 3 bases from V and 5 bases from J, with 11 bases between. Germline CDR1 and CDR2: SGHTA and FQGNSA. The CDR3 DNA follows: TGTGCCAGCAGCTTTCTGGGGGGTCACAATGAGCAGTTCTTC. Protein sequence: CASSFLGGHNEQFF.

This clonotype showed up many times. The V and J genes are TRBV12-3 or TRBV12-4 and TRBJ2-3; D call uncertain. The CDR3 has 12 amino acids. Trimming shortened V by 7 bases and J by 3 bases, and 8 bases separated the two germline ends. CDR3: CASTSITDTQYF. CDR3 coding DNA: TGTGCCAGCACTTCGATTACAGATACGCAGTATTTT.

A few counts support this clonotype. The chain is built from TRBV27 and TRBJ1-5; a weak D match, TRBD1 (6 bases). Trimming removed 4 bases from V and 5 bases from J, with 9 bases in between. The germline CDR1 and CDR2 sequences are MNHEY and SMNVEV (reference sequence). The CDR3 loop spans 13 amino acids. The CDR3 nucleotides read TGTGCCAGCAGTTCGGACAGATATCAGCCCCAGCATTTT. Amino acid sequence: CASSSDRYQPQHF.

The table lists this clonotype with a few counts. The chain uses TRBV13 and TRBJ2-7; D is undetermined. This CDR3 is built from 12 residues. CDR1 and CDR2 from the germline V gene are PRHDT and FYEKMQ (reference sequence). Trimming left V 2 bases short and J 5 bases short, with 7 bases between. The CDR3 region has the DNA TGTGCCAGCAGCTTATCCCCGGACGAGCAGTACTTC. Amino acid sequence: CASSLSPDEQYF.

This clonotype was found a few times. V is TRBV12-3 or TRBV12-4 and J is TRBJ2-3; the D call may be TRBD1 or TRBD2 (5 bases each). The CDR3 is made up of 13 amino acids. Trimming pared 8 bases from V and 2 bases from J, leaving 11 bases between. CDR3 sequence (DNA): TGTGCCAGCCGACCCGGGGCCACAGATACGCAGTATTTT. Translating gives CASRPGATDTQYF.

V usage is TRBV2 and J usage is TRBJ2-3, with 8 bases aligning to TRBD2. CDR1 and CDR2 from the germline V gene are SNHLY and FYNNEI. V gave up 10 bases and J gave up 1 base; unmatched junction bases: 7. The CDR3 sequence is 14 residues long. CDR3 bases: TGTGCCACAGCTTTAGCGGGACGCACAGATACGCAGTATTTT. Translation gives CATALAGRTDTQYF.

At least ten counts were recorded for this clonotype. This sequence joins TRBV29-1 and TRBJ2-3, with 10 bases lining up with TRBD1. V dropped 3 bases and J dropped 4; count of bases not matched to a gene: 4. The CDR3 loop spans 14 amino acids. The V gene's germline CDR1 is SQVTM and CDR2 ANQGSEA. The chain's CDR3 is CSVDGTGVADTQYF. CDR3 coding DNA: TGCAGCGTTGATGGGACAGGGGTAGCAGATACGCAGTATTTT.

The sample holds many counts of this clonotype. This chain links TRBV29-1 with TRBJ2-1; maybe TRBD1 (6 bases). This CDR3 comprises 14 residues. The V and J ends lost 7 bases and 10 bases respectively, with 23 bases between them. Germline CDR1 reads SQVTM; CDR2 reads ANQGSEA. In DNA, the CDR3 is TGCAGCGCTTGGGGATCCAGGGGAACGGGGGAGCAGTTCTTC. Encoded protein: CSAWGSRGTGEQFF.

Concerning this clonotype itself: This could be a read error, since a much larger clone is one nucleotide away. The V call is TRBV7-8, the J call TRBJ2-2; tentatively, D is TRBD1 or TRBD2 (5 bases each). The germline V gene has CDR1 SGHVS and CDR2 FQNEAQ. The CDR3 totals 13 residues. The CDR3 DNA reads TGTGCCAGCAGCCCACCCGGGGCCGGGCAGCTGTTTTTT. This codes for CASSPPGAGQLFF.

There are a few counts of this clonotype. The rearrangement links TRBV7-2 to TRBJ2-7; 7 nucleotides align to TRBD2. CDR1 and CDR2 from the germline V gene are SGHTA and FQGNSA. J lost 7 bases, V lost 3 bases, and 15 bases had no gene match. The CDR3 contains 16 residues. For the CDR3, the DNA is TGTGCCAGCAGCTTGGGACCCGCGGGAGCAATAAGGGAGCAGTACTTC. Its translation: CASSLGPAGAIREQYF.

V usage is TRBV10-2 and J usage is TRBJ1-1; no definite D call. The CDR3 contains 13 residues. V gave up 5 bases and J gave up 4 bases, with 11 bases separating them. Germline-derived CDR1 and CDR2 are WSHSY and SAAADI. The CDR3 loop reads CASSPAEGTEAFF. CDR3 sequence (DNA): TGCGCCAGCAGTCCTGCGGAAGGCACTGAAGCTTTCTTT.

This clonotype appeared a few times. For the CDR3, the DNA is TGTGCCAGCACCCCTGGCGTACTCTGGGGGGACATTCAGTACTTC. This gives the protein CASTPGVLWGDIQYF. The gene calls are TRBV6-2 or TRBV6-3 and TRBJ2-4, with a possible D match to TRBD2 (6 bases). The V end lost 7 bases, the J end lost 8 bases, and 21 bases lay between the germline ends. This CDR3 is 15 amino acids long. Per the germline V gene, CDR1 is MNHEY and CDR2 is SVGEGT.